Listed here are 29 T cell receptor beta chains from one sample, sequenced in a study of T cell responses to AZD1222 COVID-19 vaccine. Profiling relied on immunoSEQ multiplex PCR, and the TCRdb table lists in-frame clones only, not all of them. Of about 96,000 clones listed, over 75% are singletons. Source: peripheral blood, taken on day 0 of AZD1222 vaccination. The receptors were sampled from an adult in good health.

This clone is a singleton in its sample. V and J are TRBV5-6 and TRBJ2-2; D not resolved. From germline, CDR1 is SGHDT and CDR2 YYEEEE. Trimming pared 0 bases from V and 13 bases from J, leaving 13 bases between. CDR3 length: 13 residues. CDR3 coding DNA: TGTGCCAGCAGCTTGGCCCCGGTTAGAAGGCTGTTTTTT. It is translated as CASSLAPVRRLFF.

The gene calls are TRBV19 and TRBJ1-1; no definite D call. CDR3 length: 13 amino acids. V was pared by 3 bases and J by 2 bases, with 7 bases between. Per germline, CDR1 LNHDA and CDR2 SQIVND (reference sequence). The CDR3 sequence is CASSMDPNTEAFF. The CDR3, as DNA: TGTGCCAGTAGTATGGACCCAAACACTGAAGCTTTCTTT.

The chain combines TRBV5-6 with TRBJ2-1, with 8 bases identical to TRBD2. The CDR3 has 13 residues. J gave up 10 bases and V 3 bases, and 6 bases lay outside the gene matches. Per the germline V gene, CDR1 is SGHDT and CDR2 is YYEEEE. As DNA, the CDR3 is TGTGCCAGCAGCTCAAGAGCGGGAGAGGAGCAGTTCTTC. This encodes CASSSRAGEEQFF.

The CDR3: CASSKVGHMNTEAFF. The CDR3 nucleotides read TGTGCCAGCAGCAAAGTTGGTCACATGAACACTGAAGCTTTCTTT. The J gene is TRBJ1-1, the V gene TRBV21-1; the table's TRBD1 call for D was not verified on the DNA. TRBV21-1 is a pseudogene segment. The CDR3 totals 15 residues.

The chain recombines TRBV18 with TRBJ2-7; 10 nucleotides agree with TRBD1. This CDR3 is built from 17 residues. The trim removed 3 bases at V and 1 base at J, leaving 9 bases unmatched. Germline loops: CDR1 KGHSH, CDR2 LQKENI. The CDR3 coding sequence is TGTGCCAGCTCACCTGATCCGGGACAGGGGTTTTCCTACGAGCAGTACTTC. Protein product: CASSPDPGQGFSYEQYF.

The chain employs TRBV12-3 or TRBV12-4 and TRBJ2-5, with D hard to call. The CDR3 is made up of 12 amino acids. V lost 3 bases and J 4 bases, leaving 6 bases between the germline ends. The CDR3 reads CASSLKRETQYF. Here the CDR3 DNA reads TGTGCCAGCAGTTTGAAGCGAGAGACCCAGTACTTC.

This chain connects TRBV19 to TRBJ1-1; no definite D call. Germline CDR1 LNHDA, CDR2 SQIVND (reference sequence). Trimming took 8 bases from V and 4 from J, leaving 11 bases between them. The CDR3 contains 12 residues. The CDR3 DNA is TGTGCCAGTGGGCACTCCTCCACTGAAGCTTTCTTT. This codes for CASGHSSTEAFF.

As to this clone: Additional DNA sequences in this sample encode the identical CDR3. The chain joins TRBV18 to TRBJ2-7; D ambiguous. The CDR3 covers 14 residues. The V end lost 3 bases, the J end lost 1 base, and 10 bases lay between the germline ends. Germline V gene data show CDR1 as KGHSH and CDR2 as LQKENI. The CDR3 reads CASSPSRQSYEQYF. CDR3 coding DNA: TGTGCCAGCTCACCTTCTAGGCAGTCCTACGAGCAGTACTTC.

CDR3 loop: CAWSVFGQLNNSPLHF. The CDR3 DNA reads as TGTGCCTGGAGTGTTTTCGGACAGTTAAATAATTCACCCCTCCACTTT. The chain has TRBV30 and TRBJ1-6, with a possible D match to TRBD1 (6 bases). The germline V gene encodes CDR1 GTSNPN and CDR2 SVGIG (reference sequence). V lost 0 bases, J lost 5 bases, and 14 bases lay in between. The CDR3 consists of 16 residues.

This chain connects TRBV4-3 to TRBJ2-5, with a tentative D call TRBD2 (5 bases). Between the trimmed V and J ends, which lost 2 bases and 5 bases, there was a span of 15 bases. CDR1 and CDR2 (germline): LGHNA, YSLEER. This CDR3 contains 15 residues. Here the CDR3 reads CASSQNPQTGETQYF. The CDR3 nucleotides read TGCGCCAGCAGCCAAAACCCCCAGACGGGGGAGACCCAGTACTTC.

This chain links TRBV3-1 (or the pseudogene TRBV3-2) with TRBJ1-2, with 8 nucleotides matching TRBD1. The germline gives CDR1 LGHDT, CDR2 YNNKEL (reference sequence). V shed 4 bases, J shed 7 bases, and the junction held 11 bases outside the gene matches. The CDR3 is 15 amino acids. The CDR3 nucleotides read TGTGCCAGCAGCCTATACCGGGACAGGATGTCTGGCTACACCTTC. Its translation is CASSLYRDRMSGYTF.

The chain links TRBV15 to TRBJ2-5, with D tentatively TRBD1 or TRBD2 (6 bases each). Trimming left V 6 bases short and J 7 bases short, with 24 bases between. CDR1 is LNHNV and CDR2 is YYDKDF in the germline V gene (reference sequence). The CDR3 consists of 16 residues. CDR3 sequence reads: CATSPTRGLTLGTQYF. The CDR3 DNA sequence: TGTGCCACCAGTCCAACCAGGGGACTGACTTTGGGGACCCAGTACTTC.

This clone was seen only once. This chain connects TRBV5-4 to TRBJ2-2; D ambiguous. The ends were cut back, 2 bases at V and 4 bases at J, with 12 bases in the middle. The CDR3 length is 15 residues. In germline, CDR1 is SGHNT, CDR2 YYREEE (reference sequence). CDR3 amino acids: CASSFYSRLTGELFF. As DNA, the CDR3 is TGTGCCAGCAGCTTCTACTCGAGACTCACCGGGGAGCTGTTTTTT.

This clone was counted a single time. V usage is TRBV27 and J usage is TRBJ2-7; 10 nucleotides align to TRBD2. V lost 5 bases to trimming and J lost 3 bases; unmatched junction nucleotides: 1. CDR1 and CDR2 (germline): MNHEY, SMNVEV (reference sequence). The CDR3 is made up of 13 amino acids. CDR3 residues: CASSPSGSYEQYF. The CDR3 DNA sequence: TGTGCCAGCAGTCCTAGCGGGAGCTACGAGCAGTACTTC.

This chain uses TRBV7-9 with TRBJ2-7, with D perhaps matching TRBD1 (5 bases). Germline V gene lookup returns CDR1 SEHNR and CDR2 FQNEAQ (reference sequence). The V end was cut by 5 bases, the J end by 7 bases, with 18 bases between. The length of the CDR3 is 14 residues. CDR3 sequence (DNA): TGTGCCAGCAGCATGACAGAAACCTACGTAGAGCAGTACTTC. Translating gives CASSMTETYVEQYF. The variable domain in full, with the rest retrieved from reference TRBV7-9 and TRBJ2-7, is DTGVSQNPRHKITKRGQNVTFRCDPISEHNRLYWYRQTLGQGPEFLTYFQNEAQLEKSRLLSDRFSAERPKGSFSTLEIQRTEQGDSAMYLCASSMTETYVEQYFGPGTRLTVT.

This chain connects TRBV18 to TRBJ1-2, with D perhaps TRBD1 (5 bases). The CDR3 contains 14 residues. The V gene's germline CDR1 is KGHSH and CDR2 LQKENI. V was pared by 0 bases and J by 4 bases, with 9 bases between. The CDR3 DNA follows: TGTGCCAGCTCACCACCGGGGCGCGTCTATGGCTACACCTTC. Amino acids: CASSPPGRVYGYTF.

The rearrangement uses TRBV4-1 and TRBJ2-7; TRBD1 aligns across 9 bases. There are 14 residues in the CDR3. V lost 5 bases, J lost 6 bases, and 8 bases stayed unmatched. Per the germline V gene, CDR1 is MGHRA and CDR2 is YSYEKL. CDR3 nucleotides: TGCGCCAGCAGCGTCCGGACAGGGGAGTCCGAGCAGTACTTC. This sequence encodes CASSVRTGESEQYF.

The chain has TRBV7-2 and TRBJ2-7; D unclear. The CDR3 is 15 residues long. The V and J ends lost 2 bases and 4 bases respectively, with 15 bases between them. CDR1 is SGHTA and CDR2 is FQGNSA in the germline V gene. CDR3 nucleotide sequence: TGTGCCAGCAGCTTAAGTCAGGCACTCGTGTACGAGCAGTACTTC. This gives the protein CASSLSQALVYEQYF.

This sequence joins TRBV19 and TRBJ1-2; D is uncertain. V dropped 4 bases and J dropped 8 bases, with 20 bases sitting between them. The CDR3 spans 15 residues. Germline values: CDR1 LNHDA, CDR2 SQIVND (reference sequence). The CDR3 DNA sequence: TGTGCCAGTAGTACAGGAGTTGAAGGGATCTGGGGCTACACCTTC. As protein: CASSTGVEGIWGYTF.

The gene calls are TRBV6-4 and TRBJ2-3, with D unclear. This CDR3 has 14 amino acids. Germline-derived CDR1 and CDR2 are MRHNA and SNTAGT. Between the trimmed V and J ends, which lost 3 bases and 0 bases, there was a span of 7 bases. The CDR3 DNA reads as TGTGCCAGCAGTGAGTACGCTAGCACAGATACGCAGTATTTT. It specifies CASSEYASTDTQYF.

The chain has TRBV19 and TRBJ1-4; D ambiguous. The germline V gene has CDR1 LNHDA and CDR2 SQIVND (reference sequence). The V end lost 6 bases, the J end lost 6 bases, and 5 bases lay between the germline ends. This CDR3 is built from 11 residues. The CDR3 region is CASRWDEKLFF. CDR3 nucleotide sequence: TGTGCCAGTAGGTGGGATGAAAAACTGTTTTTT.

The CDR3 DNA is TGTGCCAGCAGCCAAGCGCAGAGCTCCTATAATTCACCCCTCCACTTT. Translating it yields CASSQAQSSYNSPLHF. The J gene is TRBJ1-6, the V gene TRBV3-1 (or the pseudogene TRBV3-2); D remains unclear. This CDR3 has 16 amino acids. From germline, CDR1 is LGHDT and CDR2 YNNKEL (reference sequence). V dropped 1 base and J dropped 0 bases, with 7 bases sitting between them.

The CDR3: CAWSSGVDNQPQHF. The CDR3 region has the DNA TGTGCCTGGAGTTCGGGTGTTGACAATCAGCCCCAGCATTTT. J is TRBJ1-5 and V is TRBV30; no clear D. Germline CDR1 and CDR2: GTSNPN and SVGIG (reference sequence). Deletions cut 2 bases from V and 3 bases from J, with 11 bases between. This CDR3 region has 14 residues.

The chain recombines TRBV11-2 with TRBJ1-2, with 8 nucleotides matching TRBD1. Germline CDR1 is SGHAT and CDR2 is FQNNGV. This CDR3 spans 14 amino acids. Germline trimming cut 4 bases from V and 6 bases from J; bases unmatched to any gene: 7. This CDR3 reads CASSSGQEYDGYTF. The CDR3 coding sequence is TGTGCCAGCAGCTCGGGACAGGAGTATGATGGCTACACCTTC.

The rearrangement links TRBV30 to TRBJ2-7; a weak D match, TRBD2 (5 bases). Germline V gives CDR1 GTSNPN, CDR2 SVGIG (reference sequence). Trimming took off 5 bases at V and 5 bases at J, with 22 bases between the two ends. The CDR3 sequence is 15 residues long. CDR3 loop: CAWGEGWQRYNEQYF. The CDR3 DNA sequence: TGTGCCTGGGGTGAGGGTTGGCAGAGATATAACGAGCAGTACTTC.

The gene calls are TRBV21-1 and TRBJ1-2; the tabulated D call, TRBD1, remains unverified against the DNA. TRBV21-1 is flagged as a pseudogene. CDR3 length: 14 residues. The CDR3 spells CASSTGTANYGYTF. The CDR3 bases are TGTGCCAGCAGCACCGGGACAGCTAACTATGGCTACACCTTC.

There are a few counts of this clone. J is TRBJ2-1 and V is TRBV27, with a weak D call TRBD1 (6 bases). Germline V CDR1 and CDR2: MNHEY, SMNVEV (reference sequence). Trimming took 6 bases from V and 9 from J, leaving 12 bases between them. The length of the CDR3 is 12 residues. The CDR3 coding sequence is TGTGCCAGCAGGTACAGGGCGGGTGAGCAGTTCTTC. Translated, it gives CASRYRAGEQFF.

This chain links TRBV29-1 with TRBJ2-5, with 7 bases that match TRBD1. The CDR3 length is 13 residues. Germline CDR1 reads SQVTM; CDR2 reads ANQGSEA. V trimming: 6 bases; J trimming: 5 bases; junction bases outside the gene matches: 9. The CDR3 nucleotides read TGCAGCGTATTCCCGACAGGGACGGAGACCCAGTACTTC. Amino acids: CSVFPTGTETQYF.

The CDR3 protein is CASSLLDRGITEAFF. In nucleotides, the CDR3 is TGCGCCAGCAGCTTGCTTGATAGGGGGATCACTGAAGCTTTCTTT. The chain joins TRBV5-1 to TRBJ1-1; TRBD1 might be the D (6 bases). V was cut by 1 base and J by 4 bases, with 14 bases left in between. The CDR3 sequence is 15 residues long. CDR1 and CDR2 (germline): SGHRS, YFSETQ.